This TCR beta chain was recovered during a study of radiation and T cells in renal cell carcinoma. The method was immunoSEQ multiplex PCR; TCRdb's version includes in-frame clones alone and lacks a portion of them. The repertoire consists of approximately 86,000 clones, with around four fifths occurring once and the leading ten covering 9.4%. CDR1 is MNHEY, CDR2 SMNVEV, per germline (reference sequence). The CDR3 covers 14 residues. Deletions cut 5 bases from V and 5 bases from J, with 15 bases between. Time point meaning: blood 4 weeks post-SBRT, at nephrectomy. Treatment noted: 15 Gy SBRT to primary tumor, nephrectomy 4 weeks later. Nephrectomy followed 15 Gy stereotactic body radiation by 4 weeks.

This receptor was identified in a middle-aged man with renal cell carcinoma. Here the sequenced sample was blood, taken from a patient whose treatment included radiotherapy and nephrectomy. The chain carries TRBV27 and TRBJ2-5; D is ambiguous. This CDR3 reads CASSPPGGRETQYF. In nucleotides, the CDR3 is TGTGCCAGCAGTCCCCCGGGCGGAAGGGAGACCCAGTACTTC.